Listed below are T cell receptor beta chains from one sample, sequenced in a study of cytomegalovirus exposure and HLA in healthy donors. The repertoire was sequenced with immunoSEQ multiplex PCR; TCRdb's copy has only in-frame clones and lacks some. The sample records 150,000 to 180,000 clones, 80% to 90% being singletons. The source material was PBMCs. All receptors derive from a man between 18 and 35 years old in good health and CMV-seropositive. Each CDR3 is given with its conserved first and last residue. The order of the fields is CDR3 length, clone size, D gene, J gene, V gene, CDR3 protein, CDR3 DNA. A D gene is named only where the DNA matches it firmly. The size of a clone is reported for some rows only, either as once, few or many, or as a class for expanded clones.

length: 15
size: -
D: TRBD2
J: TRBJ2-7
V: TRBV6-1
CDR3: CASSDRGGRSYEQYF
DNA: TGTGCCAGCAGTGATCGCGGGGGGCGCTCCTACGAGCAGTACTTC

length: 16
size: -
D: TRBD1
J: TRBJ1-2
V: TRBV13
CDR3: CASSLRQGSTNYGYTF
DNA: TGTGCCAGCAGCTTACGACAGGGATCTACTAACTATGGCTACACCTTC

length: 15
size: -
D: TRBD1
J: TRBJ2-7
V: TRBV5-4
CDR3: CASSLRGQGNYEQYF
DNA: TGTGCCAGCAGCTTGAGAGGACAGGGTAACTACGAGCAGTACTTC

length: 16
size: -
D: TRBD1
J: TRBJ2-2
V: TRBV28
CDR3: CASSSPGTGNTGELFF
DNA: TGTGCCAGCAGTTCACCCGGGACAGGCAACACCGGGGAGCTGTTTTTT

length: 16
size: -
D: TRBD1
J: TRBJ1-3
V: TRBV11-2
CDR3: CASSRRDRGSGNTIYF
DNA: TGTGCCAGCAGCCGCCGCGACAGGGGCTCTGGAAACACCATATATTTT

length: 14
size: -
D: TRBD1
J: TRBJ2-7
V: TRBV5-1
CDR3: CASTLGQGRGEQYF
DNA: TGCGCCAGCACCCTTGGACAGGGACGGGGGGAGCAGTACTTC

length: 14
size: -
D: -
J: TRBJ2-1
V: TRBV6-5
CDR3: CASSYSSWGYEQFF
DNA: TGTGCCAGCAGTTACTCGAGTTGGGGCTATGAGCAGTTCTTC

length: 11
size: -
D: -
J: TRBJ2-7
V: TRBV7-9
CDR3: CASIDSAEQYF
DNA: TGTGCCAGCATAGACTCCGCCGAGCAGTACTTC

length: 15
size: -
D: TRBD2
J: TRBJ2-3
V: TRBV25-1
CDR3: CASSEDTSGRDTQYF
DNA: TGTGCCAGCAGTGAGGACACTAGCGGGAGAGATACGCAGTATTTT

length: 15
size: -
D: TRBD1
J: TRBJ2-2
V: TRBV7-9
CDR3: CASSFGTGISGELFF
DNA: TGTGCCAGCAGCTTTGGGACAGGGATATCCGGGGAGCTGTTTTTT

length: 14
size: -
D: TRBD2
J: TRBJ2-5
V: TRBV6-5
CDR3: CASSYGSGGETQYF
DNA: TGTGCCAGCAGTTACGGCTCGGGGGGGGAGACCCAGTACTTC

length: 15
size: -
D: TRBD2
J: TRBJ2-2
V: TRBV11-2
CDR3: CASSPSGLETGELFF
DNA: TGTGCCAGCAGCCCGTCGGGACTAGAGACCGGGGAGCTGTTTTTT

length: 15
size: once
D: -
J: TRBJ1-2
V: TRBV7-2
CDR3: CASSLGGGPSYGYTF
DNA: TGTGCCAGCAGCTTAGGGGGGGGGCCATCGTATGGCTACACCTTC

length: 14
size: -
D: TRBD2
J: TRBJ2-1
V: TRBV7-3
CDR3: CASSISGGASEQFF
DNA: TGTGCCAGCAGCATAAGCGGGGGGGCAAGTGAGCAGTTCTTC

length: 15
size: once
D: -
J: TRBJ2-4
V: TRBV4-3
CDR3: CASSQDASGGGIQYF
DNA: TGCGCCAGCAGCCAAGATGCCTCCGGGGGAGGCATTCAGTACTTC

length: 15
size: -
D: -
J: TRBJ2-6
V: TRBV27
CDR3: CASSPTVSGANVLTF
DNA: TGTGCCAGCAGTCCTACAGTCTCTGGGGCCAACGTCCTGACTTTC

length: 13
size: -
D: TRBD1
J: TRBJ1-2
V: TRBV19
CDR3: CASSITGVGGYTF
DNA: TGTGCCAGTAGTATAACAGGGGTCGGCGGCTACACCTTC